This T cell receptor (beta chain) was observed in a study of T cell clonality in common variable immunodeficiency. Study observations and caveats: Fewer deletions and N-nucleotide insertions were reportedly seen in common variable immunodeficiency TCR beta sequences.

The repertoire was sequenced with immunoSEQ multiplex PCR; TCRdb's copy has only in-frame clones and lacks some. The record shows some 25,000 clones for this sample, with no singletons present. V was clipped by 7 bases and J by 2 bases, with 11 bases between them. Germline CDR1 reads SNHLY; CDR2 reads FYNNEI. The CDR3 is 13 amino acids. CVID subjects were neither ill nor on immunomodulatory or immunosuppressive medication at sampling. The sample holds a few counts of this clone. Its matching antigen is unknown. The CDR3 end is not reached by the read, which stops 3 residues before it; the germline J gene fills it in.

The sequence was obtained from a human donor with common variable immunodeficiency. The sequencing sample was made of peripheral blood mononuclear cells. V gene TRBV2 combines with J gene TRBJ2-5, with a weak D call TRBD2 (6 bases). The sequenced part of the CDR3 DNA is TGTGCCAGCACACGGGACTTTCAAGAGACC. This gives the protein CASTRDFQET. The CDR3 as a whole reads CASTRDFQETQYF.